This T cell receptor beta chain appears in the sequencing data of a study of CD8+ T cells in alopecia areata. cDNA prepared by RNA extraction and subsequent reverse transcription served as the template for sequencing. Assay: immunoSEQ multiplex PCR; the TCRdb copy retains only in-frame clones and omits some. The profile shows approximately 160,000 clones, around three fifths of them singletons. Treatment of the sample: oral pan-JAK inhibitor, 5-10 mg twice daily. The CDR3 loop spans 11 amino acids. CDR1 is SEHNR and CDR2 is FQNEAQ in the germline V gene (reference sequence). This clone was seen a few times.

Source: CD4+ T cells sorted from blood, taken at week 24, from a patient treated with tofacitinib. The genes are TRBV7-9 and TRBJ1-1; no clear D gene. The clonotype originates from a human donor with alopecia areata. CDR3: CVRGGTTEAFF. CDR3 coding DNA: TGTGTCCGCGGAGGTACGACTGAAGCTTTCTTT. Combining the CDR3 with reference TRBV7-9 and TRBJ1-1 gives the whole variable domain DTGVSQNPRHKITKRGQNVTFRCDPISEHNRLYWYRQTLGQGPEFLTYFQNEAQLEKSRLLSDRFSAERPKGSFSTLEIQRTEQGDSAMYLCVRGGTTEAFFGQGTRLTVV.